The TCR beta chain under discussion was sequenced for a study of cytomegalovirus exposure and HLA in healthy donors. Worth noting for this clone: As yet, its antigen is unknown.

In the PCR, 60 Vbeta and 13 Jbeta primers were used. Profiling relied on immunoSEQ multiplex PCR, and the TCRdb table lists in-frame clones only, not all of them. The sample has about 120,000 clones, approximately 80% seen once. Study-wide points: TRBV6-2, TRBV6-3 and some other V segments were unresolvable in 87-base-pair reads.

Trimming at V came to 2 bases and at J to 3 bases, leaving 12 bases not matched to a gene. CDR3 length equals 17 residues. Looked up from germline, CDR1 is SGHTA and CDR2 is FQGNSA. The sequence was collected from a young woman in good health and CMV-seronegative. Sequencing was carried out using PBMCs. This chain connects TRBV7-2 to TRBJ2-5; 7 bases match TRBD1. The CDR3 spells CASSLTDRASLKETQYF. The CDR3 coding sequence is TGTGCCAGCAGCTTAACTGACAGGGCGTCCCTCAAAGAGACCCAGTACTTC.